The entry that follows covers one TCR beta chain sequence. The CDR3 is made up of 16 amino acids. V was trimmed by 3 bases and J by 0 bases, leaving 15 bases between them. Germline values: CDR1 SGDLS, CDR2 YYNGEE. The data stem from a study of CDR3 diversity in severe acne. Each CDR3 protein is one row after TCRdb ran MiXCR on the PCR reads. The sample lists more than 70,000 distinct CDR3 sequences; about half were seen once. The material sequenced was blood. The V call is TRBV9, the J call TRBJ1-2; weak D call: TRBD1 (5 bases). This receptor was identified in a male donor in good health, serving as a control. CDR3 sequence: CASSEPWDGTNYGYTF. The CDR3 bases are TGTGCCAGCAGCGAACCTTGGGACGGAACTAACTATGGCTACACCTTC.